The TCR beta chain under discussion was sequenced for a study of T-cell memory formation after mild COVID-19. Study-wide context: For the most part, TCR clusters were specific to one donor. General observations from the study: Clones from the second wave (peaking day 37) had unconfirmed SARS-CoV-2 specificity. Most CD4+ clones that shrank were in CM and EM, while CD8+ ones turned up in EMRA.

Germline CDR1 and CDR2: SGHTA and FQGTGA. Deletions cut 0 bases from V and 7 bases from J, with 7 bases between. This CDR3 region has 13 residues. TCRdb reprocessed the 5' RACE reads via MiXCR and lists one record per CDR3 protein. The table has some 160,000 distinct CDR3 sequences, roughly 28% seen once. In this sample, this clonotype turned up many times. Its antigen is unknown. What was sequenced was PBMCs or a T cell subset sorted from them (not recorded which). The receptor was derived from an adult woman who had mild COVID-19 (a few samples of this study predate the infection). Cell type and time point are not known. The chain joins TRBV7-3 to TRBJ2-1; no clear D. The CDR3 reads CASSLTGPNEQFF. The CDR3 region has the DNA TGTGCCAGCAGCTTAACGGGTCCAAATGAGCAGTTCTTC.